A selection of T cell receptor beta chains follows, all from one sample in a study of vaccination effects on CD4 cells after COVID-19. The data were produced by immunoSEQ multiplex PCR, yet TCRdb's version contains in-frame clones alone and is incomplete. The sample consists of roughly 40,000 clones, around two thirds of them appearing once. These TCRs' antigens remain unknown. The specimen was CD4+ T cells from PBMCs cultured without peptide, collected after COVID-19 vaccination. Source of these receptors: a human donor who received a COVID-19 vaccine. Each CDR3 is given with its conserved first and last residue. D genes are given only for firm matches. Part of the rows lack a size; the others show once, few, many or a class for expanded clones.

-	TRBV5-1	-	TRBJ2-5	CASSLGWAGPQETQYF	TGCGCCAGCAGCTTGGGTTGGGCGGGACCGCAAGAGACCCAGTACTTC
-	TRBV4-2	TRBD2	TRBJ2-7	CASSQASWGGSSYEQYF	TGTGCCAGCAGCCAGGCTTCGTGGGGCGGGAGCTCCTACGAGCAGTACTTC
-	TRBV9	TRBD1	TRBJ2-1	CASSPRPTGGSYNEQFF	TGTGCCAGCAGCCCCCGTCCGACAGGGGGCTCCTACAATGAGCAGTTCTTC
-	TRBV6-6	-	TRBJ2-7	CASSYGNYEQYF	TGTGCCAGCAGTTACGGAAACTACGAGCAGTACTTC
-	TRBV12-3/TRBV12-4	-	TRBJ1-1	CASSLYEGTEAFF	TGTGCCAGCAGTTTATACGAGGGCACTGAAGCTTTCTTT
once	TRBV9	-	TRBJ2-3	CASSVGPGNTDTQYF	TGTGCCAGCAGCGTAGGTCCAGGGAACACAGATACGCAGTATTTT
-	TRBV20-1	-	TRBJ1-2	CSASSGGTGYGYTF	TGCAGTGCTAGTTCGGGGGGCACGGGCTATGGCTACACCTTC
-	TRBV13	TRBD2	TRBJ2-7	CASSLGSAGGPYEQYF	TGTGCCAGCAGCTTAGGTTCCGCGGGGGGTCCCTACGAGCAGTACTTC
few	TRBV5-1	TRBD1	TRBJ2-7	CASSNQGQGSTEQYF	TGCGCCAGCAGCAACCAGGGACAGGGATCAACCGAGCAGTACTTC
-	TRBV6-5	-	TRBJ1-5	CASSYSADQPQHF	TGTGCCAGCAGTTACTCCGCGGATCAGCCCCAGCATTTT
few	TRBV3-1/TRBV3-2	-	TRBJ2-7	CASSHGSEQYF	TGTGCCAGCAGCCATGGTAGCGAGCAGTACTTC
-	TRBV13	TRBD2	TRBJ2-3	CASSLGLAGGRSTDTQYF	TGTGCCAGCAGCTTAGGCCTAGCGGGGGGGCGGAGCACAGATACGCAGTATTTT
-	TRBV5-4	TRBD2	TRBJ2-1	CASSLLAGGGNEQFF	TGTGCCAGCAGCCTACTAGCGGGAGGGGGCAATGAGCAGTTCTTC
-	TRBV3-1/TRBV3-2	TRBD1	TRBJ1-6	CASSPDRVIYGSPLHF	TGTGCCAGCAGCCCGGACAGGGTAATTTATGGTTCACCCCTCCACTTT
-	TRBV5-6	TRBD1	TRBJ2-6	CASSLVLTGNSGANVLTF	TGTGCCAGCAGCTTGGTTTTGACAGGGAACTCTGGGGCCAACGTCCTGACTTTC
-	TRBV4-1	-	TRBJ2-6	CASSQRTAVANVLTF	TGCGCCAGCAGCCAGAGGACGGCGGTGGCCAACGTCCTGACTTTC
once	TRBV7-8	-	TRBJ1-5	CASSLGRVTHSNQPQHF	TGTGCCAGCAGCTTAGGCAGGGTTACCCATAGCAATCAGCCCCAGCATTTT
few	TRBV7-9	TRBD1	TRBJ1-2	CASSLGDRGLREGYTF	TGTGCCAGCAGCTTAGGGGACAGGGGGCTCCGGGAAGGCTACACCTTC
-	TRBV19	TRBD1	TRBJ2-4	CASKMTGVENIQYF	TGTGCCAGTAAGATGACAGGGGTCGAAAACATTCAGTACTTC
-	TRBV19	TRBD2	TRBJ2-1	CASGPGGTSSYNEQFF	TGTGCCAGTGGACCGGGGGGGACGAGCTCCTACAATGAGCAGTTCTTC
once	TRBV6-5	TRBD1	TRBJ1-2	CASSYGEGAYNYGYTF	TGTGCCAGCAGTTACGGGGAGGGGGCGTATAACTATGGCTACACCTTC
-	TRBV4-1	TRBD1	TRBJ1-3	CASSQSQGATRGNTIYF	TGCGCCAGCAGCCAATCACAGGGGGCCACCAGGGGAAACACCATATATTTT
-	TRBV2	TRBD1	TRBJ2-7	CASSTQGTVRVEQYF	TGTGCCAGCAGTACACAGGGGACCGTTCGGGTTGAGCAGTACTTC
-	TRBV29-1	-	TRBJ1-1	CSVDRGRNTEAFF	TGCAGCGTTGATAGGGGAAGGAACACTGAAGCTTTCTTT
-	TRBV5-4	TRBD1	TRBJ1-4	CASSQGQGGNEKLFF	TGTGCCAGCAGCCAGGGACAGGGGGGTAATGAAAAACTGTTTTTT
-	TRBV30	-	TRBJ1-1	CAFERGGTRTEAFF	TGTGCCTTCGAGAGGGGGGGAACGAGGACTGAAGCTTTCTTT
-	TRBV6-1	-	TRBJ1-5	CASSEALRVRHQPQHF	TGTGCCAGCAGTGAAGCTCTAAGGGTTAGGCATCAGCCCCAGCATTTT
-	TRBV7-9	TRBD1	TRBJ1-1	CATRRTGGSRDTEAFF	TGTGCCACGAGGCGGACAGGGGGAAGTAGGGACACTGAAGCTTTCTTT
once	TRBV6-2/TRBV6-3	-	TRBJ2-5	CASSYQELETQYF	TGTGCCAGCAGTTATCAGGAGTTGGAGACCCAGTACTTC
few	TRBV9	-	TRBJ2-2	CASSVTGSANTGELFF	TGTGCCAGCAGCGTAACAGGGTCCGCGAACACCGGGGAGCTGTTTTTT
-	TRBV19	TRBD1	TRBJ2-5	CASTSGRGTAQGTQYF	TGTGCCAGTACTTCTGGTAGGGGGACAGCACAAGGGACCCAGTACTTC
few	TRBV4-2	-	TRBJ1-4	CASSQGHRTNEKLFF	TGTGCCAGCAGCCAAGGTCACAGGACTAATGAAAAACTGTTTTTT
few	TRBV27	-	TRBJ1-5	CASSSLQGDQPQHF	TGTGCCAGCAGTTCATTACAGGGAGATCAGCCCCAGCATTTT
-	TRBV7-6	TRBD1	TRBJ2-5	CASSLYSSGGGETQYF	TGTGCCAGCAGCTTATACTCGTCAGGGGGCGGGGAGACCCAGTACTTC
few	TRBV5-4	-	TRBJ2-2	CASSKETVTGELFF	TGTGCCAGCAGCAAAGAAACGGTCACCGGGGAGCTGTTTTTT
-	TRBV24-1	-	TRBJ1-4	CATSDPSQANEKLFF	TGTGCCACCAGTGACCCATCACAAGCTAATGAAAAACTGTTTTTT
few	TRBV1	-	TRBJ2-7	CTSTLGLEDF	TGCACCAGCACCCTTGGACTGGAAGACTTC
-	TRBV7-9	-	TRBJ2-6	CASSTRQIGGSGANVLTF	TGTGCCAGCAGCACCCGACAGATCGGGGGCTCTGGGGCCAACGTCCTGACTTTC
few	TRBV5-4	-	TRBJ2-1	CASFPDRGEGPEQFF	TGTGCCAGCTTCCCGGACCGGGGAGAGGGCCCTGAGCAGTTCTTC
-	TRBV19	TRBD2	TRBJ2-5	CASTASGGAQETQYF	TGTGCCAGTACGGCTAGCGGGGGGGCCCAAGAGACCCAGTACTTC
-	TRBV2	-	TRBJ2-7	CASSESRFSPYEQYF	TGTGCCAGCAGTGAAAGTCGGTTCAGTCCCTACGAGCAGTACTTC
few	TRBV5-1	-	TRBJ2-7	CASSTNRDPTGEQYF	TGCGCCAGCAGCACCAATCGGGACCCAACCGGTGAGCAGTACTTC
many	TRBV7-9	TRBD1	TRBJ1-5	CASSLGQGGQPQHF	TGTGCCAGCAGCTTAGGACAGGGAGGCCAGCCCCAGCATTTT
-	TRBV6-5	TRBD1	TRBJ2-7	CASSRRQGWYEQYF	TGTGCCAGCAGTCGACGACAGGGGTGGTACGAGCAGTACTTC
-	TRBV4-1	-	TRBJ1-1	CASSQGIGRDTEAFF	TGCGCCAGCAGCCAAGGGATAGGGCGAGACACTGAAGCTTTCTTT
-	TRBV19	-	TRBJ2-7	CASSSTDSYEQYF	TGTGCCAGTTCATCGACAGACTCCTACGAGCAGTACTTC
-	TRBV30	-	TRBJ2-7	CAWSVRHEQYF	TGTGCCTGGAGTGTACGTCACGAGCAGTACTTC
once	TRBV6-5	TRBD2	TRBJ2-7	CASSVGLGAYEQYF	TGTGCCAGCAGCGTAGGACTAGGCGCCTACGAGCAGTACTTC
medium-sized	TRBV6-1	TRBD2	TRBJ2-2	CASSELAGNTGELFF	TGTGCCAGCAGTGAACTAGCGGGGAACACCGGGGAGCTGTTTTTT
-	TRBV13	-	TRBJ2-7	CASSTWARSYEQYF	TGTGCCAGCAGCACCTGGGCCAGATCCTACGAGCAGTACTTC
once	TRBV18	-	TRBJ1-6	CASSPDEASPLHF	TGTGCCAGCTCACCGGATGAGGCTTCACCCCTCCACTTT
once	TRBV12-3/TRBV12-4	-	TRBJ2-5	CASGLYLGETQYF	TGTGCCAGCGGACTTTACCTGGGGGAGACCCAGTACTTC
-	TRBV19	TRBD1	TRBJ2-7	CASSFETGSYEQYF	TGTGCCAGTAGTTTTGAGACAGGGTCCTACGAGCAGTACTTC
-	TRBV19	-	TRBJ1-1	CASTPGGRPNTEAFF	TGTGCCAGTACCCCGGGTGGGAGACCTAACACTGAAGCTTTCTTT
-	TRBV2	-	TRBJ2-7	CASSAYEQYF	TGTGCCAGCAGTGCATACGAGCAGTACTTC